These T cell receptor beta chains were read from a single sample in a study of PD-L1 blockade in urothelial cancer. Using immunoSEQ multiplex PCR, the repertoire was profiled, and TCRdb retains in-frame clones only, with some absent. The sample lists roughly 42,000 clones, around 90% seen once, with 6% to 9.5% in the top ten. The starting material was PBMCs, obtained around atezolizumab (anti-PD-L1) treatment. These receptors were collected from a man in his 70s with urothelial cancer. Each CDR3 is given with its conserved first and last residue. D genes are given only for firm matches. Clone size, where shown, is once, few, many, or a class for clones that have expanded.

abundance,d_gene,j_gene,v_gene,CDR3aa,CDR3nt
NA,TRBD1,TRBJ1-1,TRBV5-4,CASSQETGANTEAFF,TGTGCCAGCAGCCAAGAGACAGGGGCGAACACTGAAGCTTTCTTT
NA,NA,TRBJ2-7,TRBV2,CASSGSINRSPYEQYF,TGTGCCAGCTCCGGGAGTATCAACCGCAGCCCCTACGAGCAGTACTTC
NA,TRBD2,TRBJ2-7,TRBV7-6,CASSLAARLAGGQSYEQYF,TGTGCCAGCAGCTTAGCTGCGCGACTAGCGGGAGGTCAATCTTACGAGCAGTACTTC
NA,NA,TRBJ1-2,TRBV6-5,CASSNVGVGYTF,TGTGCCAGCAGCAACGTAGGGGTCGGCTACACCTTC
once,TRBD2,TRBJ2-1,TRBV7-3,CASSLSSGRNEQFF,TGTGCCAGCAGCTTAAGTAGCGGGCGCAATGAGCAGTTCTTC
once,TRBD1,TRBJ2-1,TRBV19,CASSKGTEYNEQFF,TGTGCCAGTAGTAAGGGGACAGAATACAATGAGCAGTTCTTC
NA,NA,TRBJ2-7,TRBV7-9,CAMGRGGNEQYF,TGTGCCATGGGTAGGGGTGGAAACGAGCAGTACTTC
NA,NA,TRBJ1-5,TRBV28,CASMGSGWNQPQHF,TGTGCCAGCATGGGGAGTGGGTGGAATCAGCCCCAGCATTTT
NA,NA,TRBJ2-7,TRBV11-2,CASSPGSLYEQYF,TGTGCCAGCAGCCCAGGTTCCCTCTACGAGCAGTACTTC
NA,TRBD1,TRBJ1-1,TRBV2,CASTPGQGSTEAFF,TGTGCCAGCACCCCGGGACAGGGGAGCACTGAAGCTTTCTTT
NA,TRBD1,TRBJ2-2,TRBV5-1,CASSTTGARTLSVLFF,TGCGCCAGCAGCACAACAGGGGCCAGGACCCTAAGTGTGCTGTTTTTT
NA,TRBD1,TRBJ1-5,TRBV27,CASSSGTDQHF,TGTGCCAGCAGTTCAGGGACAGACCAGCATTTT
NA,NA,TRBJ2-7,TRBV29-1,CSVAGGGEQYF,TGCAGCGTTGCCGGGGGTGGAGAGCAGTACTTC
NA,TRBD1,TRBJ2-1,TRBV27,CASSLGQGAYNEQFF,TGTGCCAGCAGTTTAGGACAGGGGGCCTACAATGAGCAGTTCTTC
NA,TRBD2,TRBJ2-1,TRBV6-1,CASSGPLAGYYNEQFF,TGTGCCAGCAGTGGTCCACTAGCGGGATATTACAATGAGCAGTTCTTC
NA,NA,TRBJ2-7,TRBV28,CASSPPGQGLAGVLYEQYF,TGTGCCAGCAGTCCTCCGGGACAGGGGCTAGCGGGAGTCCTCTACGAGCAGTACTTC
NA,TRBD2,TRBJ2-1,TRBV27,CASSSTFEAGGLNEQFF,TGTGCCAGCAGTTCAACCTTCGAAGCGGGAGGTTTAAATGAGCAGTTCTTC
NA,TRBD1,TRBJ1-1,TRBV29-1,CSVGQGHTEAFF,TGCAGCGTGGGACAGGGCCACACTGAAGCTTTCTTT
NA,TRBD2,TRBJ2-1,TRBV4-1,CASSQTSGSWNEQFF,TGCGCCAGCAGCCAAACTAGCGGGAGTTGGAATGAGCAGTTCTTC
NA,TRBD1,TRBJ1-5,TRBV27,CASSFSDRGDQPQHF,TGTGCCAGCAGTTTCTCAGACAGGGGGGATCAGCCCCAGCATTTT
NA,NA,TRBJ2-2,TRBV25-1,CASSSTGELFF,TGTGCCAGCTCCTCTACCGGGGAGCTGTTTTTT
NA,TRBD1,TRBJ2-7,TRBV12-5,CASGLRGQGGIHYEQYF,TGTGCTAGTGGTTTGAGAGGACAGGGGGGGATCCACTACGAGCAGTACTTC
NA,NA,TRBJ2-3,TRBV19,CASRVGVHTDTQYF,TGTGCCAGTAGGGTCGGTGTCCACACAGATACGCAGTATTTT
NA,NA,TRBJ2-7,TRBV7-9,CASSLESGPAYEQYF,TGTGCCAGCAGCTTAGAGTCAGGGCCAGCCTACGAGCAGTACTTC
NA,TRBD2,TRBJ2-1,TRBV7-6,CASSLSASGKRNEQFF,TGTGCCAGCAGCTTGTCGGCTAGCGGGAAGCGGAATGAGCAGTTCTTC
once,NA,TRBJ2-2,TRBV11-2,CASSLEGRNTGELFF,TGTGCCAGCAGCTTAGAGGGCAGAAACACCGGGGAGCTGTTTTTT
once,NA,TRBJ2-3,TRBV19,CASSMGTTSTDTQYF,TGTGCCAGTAGTATGGGCACAACTAGCACAGATACGCAGTATTTT
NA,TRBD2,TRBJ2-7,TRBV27,CASSLGEAGGRMWYF,TGTGCCAGCAGTTTGGGTGAGGCGGGAGGGAGAATGTGGTACTTC
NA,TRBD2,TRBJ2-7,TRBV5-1,CASSLSSSGRIYEQYF,TGCGCCAGCAGCTTGAGCTCTAGCGGGAGAATATACGAGCAGTACTTC
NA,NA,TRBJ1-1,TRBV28,CASMGRVVAFF,TGTGCCAGCATGGGTCGGGTGGTGGCTTTCTTT
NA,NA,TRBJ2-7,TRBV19,CASSPSEAQGGYEQYF,TGTGCCAGTAGTCCCTCGGAGGCACAGGGGGGGTACGAGCAGTACTTC
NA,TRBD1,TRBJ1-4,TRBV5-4,CASSTDREEKLFF,TGTGCCAGCAGCACAGACAGGGAGGAAAAACTGTTTTTT
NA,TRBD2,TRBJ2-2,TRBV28,CASSLLAGSTGELFF,TGTGCCAGCAGTCTCCTAGCGGGAAGCACCGGGGAGCTGTTTTTT
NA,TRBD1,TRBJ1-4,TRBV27,CASSLGQGLNEKLFF,TGTGCCAGCAGTCTCGGACAGGGCTTAAATGAAAAACTGTTTTTT
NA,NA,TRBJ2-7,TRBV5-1,CASSLGTATYEQYF,TGCGCCAGCAGCTTGGGGACTGCAACCTACGAGCAGTACTTC
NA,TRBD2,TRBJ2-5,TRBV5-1,CASSFRLAGGLGSQYF,TGCGCCAGCAGCTTCAGGCTAGCGGGAGGGCTTGGTTCCCAGTACTTC
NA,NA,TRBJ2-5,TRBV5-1,CASSRDYQETQYF,TGCGCCAGCAGCAGGGACTACCAAGAGACCCAGTACTTC
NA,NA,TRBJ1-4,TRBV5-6,CASSLTFRAGGLFF,TGTGCCAGCAGCTTGACCTTCCGGGCCGGGGGACTGTTTTTT
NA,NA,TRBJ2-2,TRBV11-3,CASSLTRTGELFF,TGTGCCAGCAGCCTTACTAGGACCGGGGAGCTGTTTTTT
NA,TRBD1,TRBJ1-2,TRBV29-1,CSCTTGTGSGYTF,TGCAGCTGTACTACCGGGACAGGGTCGGGCTACACCTTC
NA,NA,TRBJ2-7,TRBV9,CASSVGGGTIPREQYF,TGTGCCAGCAGCGTAGGTGGCGGGACCATTCCGCGGGAGCAGTACTTC
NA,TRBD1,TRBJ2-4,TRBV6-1,CASSLGTGKNIQYF,TGTGCCAGCAGCCTCGGGACAGGCAAAAACATTCAGTACTTC
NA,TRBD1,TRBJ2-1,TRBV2,CASTRDSRNEQFF,TGTGCCAGCACCCGGGACAGCAGAAATGAGCAGTTCTTC
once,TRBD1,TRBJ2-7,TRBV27,CASSGTGPFGEQYF,TGTGCCAGCTCCGGGACAGGGCCTTTTGGCGAGCAGTACTTC
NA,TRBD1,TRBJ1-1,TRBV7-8,CASSRTGGAGLNTEAFF,TGTGCCAGCAGTCGAACAGGGGGCGCGGGGCTGAACACTGAAGCTTTCTTT
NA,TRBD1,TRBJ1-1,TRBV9,CASSVEGTGGTEAFF,TGTGCCAGCAGCGTAGAGGGGACAGGGGGCACTGAAGCTTTCTTT
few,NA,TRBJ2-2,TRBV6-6,CASRREFNGELFF,TGTGCCAGCAGACGGGAATTTAACGGGGAGCTGTTTTTT
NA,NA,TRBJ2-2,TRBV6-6,CASREDSNFPGELFF,TGTGCCAGCAGAGAGGACAGCAATTTTCCCGGGGAGCTGTTTTTT
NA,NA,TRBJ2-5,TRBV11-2,CASSRQTAQETQYF,TGTGCCAGCAGCCGACAGACAGCCCAAGAGACCCAGTACTTC